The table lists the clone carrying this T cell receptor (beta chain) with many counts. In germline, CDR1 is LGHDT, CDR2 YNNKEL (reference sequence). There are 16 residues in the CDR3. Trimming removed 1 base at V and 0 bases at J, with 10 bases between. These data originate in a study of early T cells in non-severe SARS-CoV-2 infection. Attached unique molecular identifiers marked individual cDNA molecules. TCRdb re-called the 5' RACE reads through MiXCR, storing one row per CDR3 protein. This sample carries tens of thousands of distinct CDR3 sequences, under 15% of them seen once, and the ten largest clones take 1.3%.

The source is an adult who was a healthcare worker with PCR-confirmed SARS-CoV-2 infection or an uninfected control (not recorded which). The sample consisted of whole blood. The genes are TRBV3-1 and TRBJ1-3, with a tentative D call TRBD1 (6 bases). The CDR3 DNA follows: TGTGCCAGCAGCCAAGGGACAGCTCACTCTGGAAACACCATATATTTT. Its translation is CASSQGTAHSGNTIYF.